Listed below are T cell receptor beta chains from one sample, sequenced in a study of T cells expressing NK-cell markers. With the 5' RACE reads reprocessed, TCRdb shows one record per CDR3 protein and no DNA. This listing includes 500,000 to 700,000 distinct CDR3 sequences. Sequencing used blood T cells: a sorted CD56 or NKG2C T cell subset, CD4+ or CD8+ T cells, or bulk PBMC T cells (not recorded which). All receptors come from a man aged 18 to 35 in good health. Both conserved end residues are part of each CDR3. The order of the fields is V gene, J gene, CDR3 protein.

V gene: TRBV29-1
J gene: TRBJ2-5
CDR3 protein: CSVELEGTSRGTQYF

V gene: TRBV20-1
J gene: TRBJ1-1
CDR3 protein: CSARDPVIYTEAFF

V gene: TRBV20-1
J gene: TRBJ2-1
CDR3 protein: CSANAVLGGSLPNNEQFF

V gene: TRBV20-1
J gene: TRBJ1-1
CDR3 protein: CSVRLDYRNTEAFF

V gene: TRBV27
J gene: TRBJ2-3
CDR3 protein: CASSPGLYRGTDTQYF

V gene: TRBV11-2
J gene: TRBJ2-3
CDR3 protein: CASRHLGSRGDTQYF

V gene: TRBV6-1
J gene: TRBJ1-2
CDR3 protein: CASRRTRDRESYGYTF

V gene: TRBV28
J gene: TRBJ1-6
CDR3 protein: CASSLVVQGGRSPLHF

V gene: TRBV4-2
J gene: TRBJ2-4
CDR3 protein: CASSQVPAGEVANIQYF

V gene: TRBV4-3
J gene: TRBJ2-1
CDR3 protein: CASSPQGAGGDNEQFF

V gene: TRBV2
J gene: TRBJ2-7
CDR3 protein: CASRSTGITYEQYF

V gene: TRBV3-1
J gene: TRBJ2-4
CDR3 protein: CASSLTRLANIQYF

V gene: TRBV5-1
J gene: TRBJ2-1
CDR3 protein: CASSSAGNEQFF

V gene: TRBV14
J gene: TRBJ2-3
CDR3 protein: CASSLTARADTQYF

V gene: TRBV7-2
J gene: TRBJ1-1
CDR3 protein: CASRYMGALAAEAFF

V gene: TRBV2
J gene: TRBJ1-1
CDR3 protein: CASSEVWGYTEAFF

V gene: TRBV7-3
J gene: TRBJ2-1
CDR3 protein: CASSRGTSGNSEQFF

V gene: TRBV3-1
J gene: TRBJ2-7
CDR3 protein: CASSQTAGQLYEQYF

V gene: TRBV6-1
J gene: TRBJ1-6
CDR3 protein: CASSGTGWASPLHF

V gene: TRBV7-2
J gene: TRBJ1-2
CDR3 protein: CASSLAGRTHYGYTF

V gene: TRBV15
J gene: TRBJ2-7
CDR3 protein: CATSRDQGPYEQYF

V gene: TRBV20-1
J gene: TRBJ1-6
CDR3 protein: CSALRDSINSPLHF

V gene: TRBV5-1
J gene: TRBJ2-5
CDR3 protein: CASSLVLDGETQYF

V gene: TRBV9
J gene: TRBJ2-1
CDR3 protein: CASSAGLAWKEQFF

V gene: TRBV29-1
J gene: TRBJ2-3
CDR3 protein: CSAPARDTQYF

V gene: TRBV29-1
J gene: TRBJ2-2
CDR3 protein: CSVALRRADTGELFF

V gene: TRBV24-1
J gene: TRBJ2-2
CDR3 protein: CDAHVKVSGTGAYTGELFF

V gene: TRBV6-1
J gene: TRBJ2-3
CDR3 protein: CASSTSSGITDTQYF

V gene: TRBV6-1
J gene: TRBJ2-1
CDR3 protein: CASSEMTSGRGQFF

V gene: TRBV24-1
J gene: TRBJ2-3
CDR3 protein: CATSEGAASTDTQYF

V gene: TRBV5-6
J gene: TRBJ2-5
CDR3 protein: CASSFRPTGGETQYF

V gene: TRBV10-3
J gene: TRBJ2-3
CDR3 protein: CAILQAGTDTQYF

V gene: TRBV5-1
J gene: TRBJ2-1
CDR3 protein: CASSLQVTGVNNEQFF

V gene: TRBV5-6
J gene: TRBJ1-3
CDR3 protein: CASSLTGTSGNTIYF

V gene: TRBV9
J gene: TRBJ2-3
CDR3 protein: CASSANSGHYSTDTQYF

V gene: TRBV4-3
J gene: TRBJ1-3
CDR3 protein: CASSQDWGSQNTIYF

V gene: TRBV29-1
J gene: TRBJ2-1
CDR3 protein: CSVRVAGGGEQFF

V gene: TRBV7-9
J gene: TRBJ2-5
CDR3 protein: CASRISGTFQETQYF

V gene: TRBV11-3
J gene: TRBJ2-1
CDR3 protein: CASSLGQGIFF

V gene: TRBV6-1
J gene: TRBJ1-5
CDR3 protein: CASNPGPQYSNQPQHF

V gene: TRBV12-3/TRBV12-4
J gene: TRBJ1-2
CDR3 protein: CASSLGTGSYGYTF

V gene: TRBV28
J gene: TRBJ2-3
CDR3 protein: CASSLFSGATRTDTQYF

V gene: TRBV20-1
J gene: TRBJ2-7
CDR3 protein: CSACIAGSEQYF

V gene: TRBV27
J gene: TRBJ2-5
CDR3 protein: CASTAMGGRVGETQYF

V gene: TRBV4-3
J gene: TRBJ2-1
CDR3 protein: CASSRFAGTSGYNEQFF

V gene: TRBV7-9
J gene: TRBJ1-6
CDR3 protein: CASSFAGQGHSPLHF

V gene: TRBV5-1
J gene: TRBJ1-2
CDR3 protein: CASGLDDLNNYGYTF

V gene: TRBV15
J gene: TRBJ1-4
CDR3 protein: CATSRDWAVNEKLFF

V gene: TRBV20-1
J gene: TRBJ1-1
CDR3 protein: CSAHRAQRVNTEAFF

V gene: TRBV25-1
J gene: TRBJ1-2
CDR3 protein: CASSPPGYPYGYTF

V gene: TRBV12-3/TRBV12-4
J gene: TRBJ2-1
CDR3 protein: CASREVFEQFF

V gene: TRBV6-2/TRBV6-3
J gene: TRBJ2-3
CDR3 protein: CASRPRLVFLPDTQYF

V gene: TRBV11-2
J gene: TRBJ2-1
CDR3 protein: CASSLRAQGDNEQFF

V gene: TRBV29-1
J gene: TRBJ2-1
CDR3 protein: CSVQSDRGNEQFF